This TCR beta chain appears in the sequencing data of a study of identical twins. In the case of this clonotype: Its antigen remains unidentified.

CDR1 and CDR2 (germline): LNHNV, YYDKDF (reference sequence). The CDR3 contains 19 residues. V lost 1 base and J lost 0; bases outside the gene matches: 7. MiXCR, applied by TCRdb to the 5' RACE reads, yields one record per CDR3 protein. The data hold just over 450,000 distinct CDR3 sequences, with around 14% observed a single time. Study findings and constraints: Diverse VJ usage suggested most zero-insertion clonotypes were not invariant T cells. Some out-of-frame alpha sequences were shared by twins, and these showed excess low generation probability.

Another study also made use of these data, one on yellow fever vaccine responses in identical twins. Turning to that study: Reports say the vaccine T cell response in twins looked partly convergent and partly personalized.

The sequence derives from a woman aged 18-29 years in good health. The sequencing sample was made of CD4+ T cells sorted from blood. This chain uses TRBV15 with TRBJ2-6; 9 bases align to TRBD1. CDR3 nucleotides: TGTGCCACCAGCAGAGGGGGAGGACAGGGGACCTCTGGGGCCAACGTCCTGACTTTC. Protein: CATSRGGGQGTSGANVLTF. Full variable domain (rest looked up from reference TRBV15 and TRBJ2-6): DAMVIQNPRYQVTQFGKPVTLSCSQTLNHNVMYWYQQKSSQAPKLLFHYYDKDFNNEADTPDNFQSRRPNTSFCFLDIRSPGLGDTAMYLCATSRGGGQGTSGANVLTFGAGSRLTVL.